This T cell receptor beta chain was identified during a study of neoadjuvant anti-PD-1 for oral cavity cancer. Whole-study results and caveats: Only a few patients per response group were TCR-analyzed; validation needed.

Time point meaning: after neoadjuvant nivolumab, at surgical resection. Blood cells were analyzed directly, without culture or expansion. Only in-frame clones appear in the TCRdb table, and some are missing; sequencing was by immunoSEQ multiplex PCR. The data show about 14,000 clones, with roughly 77% seen just once and 2.4% held by the top ten. V dropped 5 bases and J dropped 7 bases, with 18 bases sitting between them. CDR3 length equals 15 residues. Germline V CDR1 and CDR2: MNHNY, SVGAGI (reference sequence). Of note for this clone: The target antigen is unknown.

Sequenced here: PBMCs, sampled after nivolumab (anti-PD-1) treatment. This clonotype originated in a person between 40 and 80 years old with oral cavity squamous cell carcinoma. The chain is built from TRBV6-6 and TRBJ2-1; a weak D match, TRBD2 (6 bases). CDR3: CASSRRGGGLNEQFF. The CDR3, as DNA: TGTGCCAGCAGTAGGCGGGGCGGTGGCTTGAATGAGCAGTTCTTC.